This T cell receptor (beta chain) was recovered during a study of CD8 T cells in Susac syndrome (dated by TCRdb to between 2018 and 2021). Notes on the research overall: The study used repertoire sequencing to test whether antigen drove CD8+ T cell activation and differentiation in Susac syndrome. The study compared CD8+ T cell repertoire clonality among 12 healthy donors, about 14 Susac syndrome patients and fewer than 19 multiple sclerosis patients.

Peripheral blood CD8+ and CD4+ T cells from healthy donors, Susac syndrome patients and multiple sclerosis patients were profiled using high-throughput TCR beta sequencing. Treatment-naive patients with stable or active relapsing-remitting disease fulfilling revised McDonald criteria were used as multiple sclerosis controls. Bulk CD8+ and CD4+ T cells were purified by magnetic negative isolation, whereas CD8+ TEMRA cells were enriched by FACS. Blood was collected in EDTA tubes and processed within 24 hours, with PBMCs isolated through density gradient centrifugation. PBMCs intended for TCR sequencing were frozen in liquid nitrogen and were later thawed in a 37 degrees C water bath. The sorted or isolated CD4+, CD8+ and CD8+ TEMRA cells had a purity of 90% or higher. RNA was extracted using the RNeasy kit, and 0.5 to 1 microgram was reverse transcribed with random hexamers. The immunoSEQ multiplex PCR assay, which covers 54 Vbeta and 13 Jbeta segments, was used to amplify TCR beta CDR3 regions. PCR amplification bias was corrected using a synthetic template baseline for primer optimization and computational correction. The study's own analysis went as follows. Reads were annotated to V, D and J genes according to IMGT and were analyzed with immunoSEQ Analyzer, with only productive sequences retained. Clonality was calculated as one minus the Shannon entropy normalized by log2 of the number of productive unique sequences. For each patient and control, public and private clones were evaluated within the 100 most prevalent clones. Clones were defined as Susac-specific when absent from the healthy and MS cohorts, from approximately 1,100 published viral clones and from other ImmuneACCESS disease sequences. TCRdb passed the public sequencing reads through fastp at Q25 and MiXCR, retaining productive beta sequences. Every distinct CDR3 protein forms one entry, paired with its most common genes and DNA. These V and J calls originate from TCRdb's pipeline instead of the authors' own analysis. The sample contains approximately 220,000 distinct CDR3 sequences, around nine tenths of them found a single time. 0.1% to 0.15% of the sample comes from the top ten.

The full study reports these points: The study acknowledged that relatively few individuals were included in the TCR sequencing and HLA analysis.

Points on this clonotype: Its specific antigen is unknown. Base qualities are not recorded, but no much larger clone differs from it by a single base.

Sequencing was carried out using CD8+ T cells from PBMCs. This clonotype was sampled from a human donor with multiple sclerosis.

The CDR3 reads CAWSAIPVGGQHF. The DNA reads TGTGCCTGGAGTGCAATCCCCGTGGGAGGCCAGCATTTT. This receptor chain uses TRBV30 and TRBJ1-5, with the D gene too uncertain to name. From the cysteine up to the phenylalanine, the CDR3 has a length of 13 residues. Just the 39-base CDR3 DNA is kept, in frame starting at base 1. CDR1 GTSNPN and CDR2 SVGIG are derived from the germline V gene (reference sequence). Trimming costs V 1 base and J 12 bases, and their ends lie 16 bases apart.